Many counts were recorded for the clone carrying this TCR beta chain. Its antigen is still unknown. These data come from a study of identical twins. Findings of the study overall: For out-of-frame alpha sequences shared by twins, low generation probability was in excess.

Carrying unique molecular identifiers, the cDNA also gained a universal primer site through template switching. One entry per CDR3 protein, called by TCRdb with MiXCR from the 5' RACE reads. The sample lists hundreds of thousands of distinct CDR3 sequences, around 8.6% occurring once. V was cut by 8 bases and J by 3 bases, with 22 bases left in between. Looked up from germline, CDR1 is MNHNS and CDR2 is SASEGT. The CDR3 sequence is 16 residues long. The sample was also reused in another study, on yellow fever vaccine responses in identical twins.

The receptor comes from a woman younger than 30 in good health. Specimen: PBMCs. V gene TRBV6-1 combines with J gene TRBJ1-1; D not resolved. CDR3 in amino acids: CASGPTKKQQHTEAFF. The CDR3 DNA sequence: TGTGCCAGCGGGCCCACAAAAAAGCAACAGCACACTGAAGCTTTCTTT.